This T cell receptor beta chain comes out of a study of cytomegalovirus exposure and HLA in healthy donors. Study-wide background: Roughly 85 million unique TCRs from HLA-typed donors were held in an early release of data.

13 Jbeta primers and 60 Vbeta primers were used for the PCR. TCRdb keeps only in-frame clones here, not all; method: immunoSEQ multiplex PCR. The sample records about 140,000 clones, roughly three quarters being singletons. V lost 4 bases and J lost 5, with 14 bases in between. The germline CDR1 and CDR2 sequences are MNHEY and SMNVEV (reference sequence). This CDR3 has 14 amino acids. In regard to this clone: Other DNA sequences from this sample encode an identical CDR3 as well.

The sample taken for sequencing was PBMCs. The J gene is TRBJ1-1, the V gene TRBV27; no definite D call. The sequence derives from a female donor in good health and CMV-seronegative. The CDR3 region is CASSSEGGGTEAFF. The CDR3 bases are TGTGCCAGCAGTTCTGAGGGCGGTGGGACTGAAGCTTTCTTT.